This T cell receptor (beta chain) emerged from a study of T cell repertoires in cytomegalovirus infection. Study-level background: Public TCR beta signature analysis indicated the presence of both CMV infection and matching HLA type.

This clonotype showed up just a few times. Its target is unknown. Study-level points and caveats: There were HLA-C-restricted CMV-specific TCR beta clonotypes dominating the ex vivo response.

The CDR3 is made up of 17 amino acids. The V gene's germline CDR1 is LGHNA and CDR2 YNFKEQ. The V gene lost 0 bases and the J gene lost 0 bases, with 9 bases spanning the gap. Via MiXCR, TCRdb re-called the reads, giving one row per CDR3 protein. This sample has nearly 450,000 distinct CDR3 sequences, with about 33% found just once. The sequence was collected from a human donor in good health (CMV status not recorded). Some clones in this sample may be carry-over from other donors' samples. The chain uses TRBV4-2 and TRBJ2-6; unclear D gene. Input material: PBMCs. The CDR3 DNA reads TGTGCCAGCAGCCAAGAAACTTGGGGCTCTGGGGCCAACGTCCTGACTTTC. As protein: CASSQETWGSGANVLTF.